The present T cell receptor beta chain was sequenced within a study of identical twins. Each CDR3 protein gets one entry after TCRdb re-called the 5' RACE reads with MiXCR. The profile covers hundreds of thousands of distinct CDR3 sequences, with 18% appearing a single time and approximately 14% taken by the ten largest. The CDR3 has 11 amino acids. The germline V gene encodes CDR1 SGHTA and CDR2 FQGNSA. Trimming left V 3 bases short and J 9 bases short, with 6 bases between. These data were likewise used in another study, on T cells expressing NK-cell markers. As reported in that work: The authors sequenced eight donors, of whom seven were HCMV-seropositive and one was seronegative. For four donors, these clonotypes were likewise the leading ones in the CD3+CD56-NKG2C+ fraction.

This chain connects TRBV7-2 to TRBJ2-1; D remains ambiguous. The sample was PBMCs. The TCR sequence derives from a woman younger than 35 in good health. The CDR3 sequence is CASSFQFEQFF. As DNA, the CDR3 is TGTGCCAGCAGCTTCCAGTTTGAGCAGTTCTTC. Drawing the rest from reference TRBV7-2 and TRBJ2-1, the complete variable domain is GAGVSQSPSNKVTEKGKDVELRCDPISGHTALYWYRQSLGQGLEFLIYFQGNSAPDKSGLPSDRFSAERTGGSVSTLTIQRTQQEDSAVYLCASSFQFEQFFGPGTRLTVL.